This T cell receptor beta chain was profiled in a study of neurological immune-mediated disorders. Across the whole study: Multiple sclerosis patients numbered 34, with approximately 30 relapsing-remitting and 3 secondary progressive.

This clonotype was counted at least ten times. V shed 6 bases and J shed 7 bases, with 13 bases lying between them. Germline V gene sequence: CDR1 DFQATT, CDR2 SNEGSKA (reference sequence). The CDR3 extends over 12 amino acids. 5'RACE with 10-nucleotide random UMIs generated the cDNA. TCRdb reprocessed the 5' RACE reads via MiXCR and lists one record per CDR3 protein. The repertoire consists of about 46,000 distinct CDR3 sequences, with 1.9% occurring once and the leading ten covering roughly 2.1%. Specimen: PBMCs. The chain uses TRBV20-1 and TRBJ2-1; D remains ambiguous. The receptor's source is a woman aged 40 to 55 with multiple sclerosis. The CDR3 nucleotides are TGCAGTGCCCAACCCCCCCCGAATGAGCAGTTCTTC. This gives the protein CSAQPPPNEQFF.